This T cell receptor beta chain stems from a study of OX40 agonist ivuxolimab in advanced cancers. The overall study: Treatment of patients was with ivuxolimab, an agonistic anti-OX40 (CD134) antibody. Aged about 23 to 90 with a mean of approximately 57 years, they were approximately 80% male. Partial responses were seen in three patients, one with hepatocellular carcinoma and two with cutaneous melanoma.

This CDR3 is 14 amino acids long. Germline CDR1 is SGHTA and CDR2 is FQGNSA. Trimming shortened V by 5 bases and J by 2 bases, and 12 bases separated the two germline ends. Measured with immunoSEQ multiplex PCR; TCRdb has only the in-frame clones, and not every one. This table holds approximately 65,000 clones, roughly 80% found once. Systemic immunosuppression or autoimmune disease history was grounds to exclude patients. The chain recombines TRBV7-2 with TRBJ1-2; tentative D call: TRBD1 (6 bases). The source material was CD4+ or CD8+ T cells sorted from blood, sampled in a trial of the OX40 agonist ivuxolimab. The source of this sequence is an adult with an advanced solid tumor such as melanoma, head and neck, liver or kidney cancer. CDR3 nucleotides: TGTGCCAGCAGCCCCGGGGGGGCCAACTATGGCTACACCTTC. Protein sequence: CASSPGGANYGYTF.